This T cell receptor beta chain came from a study of response to subunit inactivated influenza vaccine. A word on this clonotype: Its specificity is unknown.

CDR3 length equals 15 residues. With 6 bases removed from V and 2 bases from J, the gap between germline ends came to 16 bases. Study outcomes and limitations: The authors proposed limited new T cell recruitment per seasonal influenza vaccination.

TCRdb used MiXCR to reprocess the RT-PCR reads, holding one entry per CDR3 protein. The table includes approximately 530,000 distinct CDR3 sequences, under 15% detected once. Sequencing used PBMCs from blood, obtained roughly 48 days after vaccination. The clonotype originates from a man aged 50 or older who received an inactivated influenza vaccine. This chain uses TRBV12-3 or TRBV12-4 with TRBJ2-5; tentatively, D is TRBD2 (6 bases). The CDR3 loop reads CASSLGWGGQETQYF. The CDR3 DNA is TGTGCCAGCAGCCTAGGCTGGGGAGGTCAAGAGACCCAGTACTTC.